The entry below describes one T cell receptor beta chain. This clone was detected a few times. Its binding antigen is unknown. No much larger clone is present one base from it, and per-base qualities are unavailable. Other DNA sequences in this specimen translate into the identical CDR3. The sample is drawn from a study of cytomegalovirus exposure and HLA in healthy donors (dated by TCRdb to about 2017). Study-wide context: An earlier analysis of several hundred of the donors reported 250 to 350 Gb of sequence data and approximately 110 million unique TCR beta sequences from some 180 million T cells. The number of donors typed differed by locus, with about 629-640 for A, B, C, DRB1 and DQB1, about 500 for DQA1, over 600 for DPA1, and some 450 for DPB1. To predict cytomegalovirus infection status, the study combined high-throughput TCR immunosequencing, statistical association of individual TCRs with disease status, and machine learning. Along with the roughly 700-subject first cohort, a separate validation cohort of over a hundred different subjects was used. Among 398 genotyped donors of the cohort, an average of 235,054 unique TCR beta nucleotide sequences were sequenced per donor, roughly 18% of them non-productive. The study was designed to test whether signatures of past pathogen exposure could be identified by cataloging public T cell receptors. HLA typing covered class I and class II loci at four-digit resolution. Of the 398 genotyped donors, 81% fell in the genetic ancestry cluster associated with self-reported Caucasian donors. Rather than drawing on any new phenotypic data, the later analysis identified candidate immune exposures from TCR beta sequences and the way those sequences occurred across donors. Every repertoire in the discovery cohort had been generated on one and the same sequencing platform. Around 330 gigabases of sequencing data and around 85 million unique TCR sequences made up an early release that covered under 750 HLA-typed donors. A later genetic analysis took genome-wide SNP genotypes for about three fifths of the 666 donors and used that subset as a discovery cohort. Donor age, sex, ethnicity and CMV serostatus were collected together with the repertoire data. To study patterns of TCR occurrence, a later analysis re-analyzed previously published TCR beta repertoires from more than 550 donors and added high-resolution HLA genotyping. To decide whether each TCR beta V gene segment behaved as functional or pseudogenic, an earlier analysis of some 600 of the donors relied on high-throughput TCR beta sequencing. Because of strong linkage in the cohort, a handful of DR-DQ haplotypes were treated as single units for association and clustering. The study profiled the T cell repertoires of hundreds of subjects by immunosequencing and related them to cytomegalovirus serostatus. Paper-wide results and their limitations: An earlier analysis of approximately 590 of the donors showed that most TCR beta V segments appeared in productive rearrangements either about 90% or about 30% of the time, which broadly matched IMGT annotations. A further reported finding was that TCR beta sequences accurately predicted the HLA-A and HLA-B alleles for most subjects in the first cohort. Linkage disequilibrium might explain the correlated functional status among segregating V segments, but an unknown experimental factor could not be ruled out. According to the authors, the approach could potentially be generalized to other disease states and immunological phenotypes. A later genetic analysis associated a missense DCLRE1C variant with V-gene and J-gene trimming of TCR beta chains, and an independent cohort replicated the association. Because HLA typing was unavailable for some donors at each locus, only the typed subset was used in association tests. In a later genetic analysis, fewer N-insertions in productive TCRs were reported among donors in an Asian-associated ancestry cluster than the roughly 640-donor mean. The presence/absence analyses assumed that sequencing depth was roughly uniform across donors, and that assumption may not be true. The sequencing pipeline was judged likely to have produced a cluster of highly shared sequence variants as a technical artifact. A later analysis found that HLA-associated TCR beta chains were more clonally expanded and had lower generation probabilities than equally common non-associated chains. In a later analysis, around 17,000 TCR beta sequences were associated with specific HLA alleles at a false discovery rate of 0.05. When HLA alleles, especially DR and DQ, strongly co-occurred, TCR associations were difficult to assign to individual alleles. This cohort had only TCR beta chains sequenced, and the lack of alpha or paired-chain data limited which features could be detected. Most TCR sequences were seen in very few donors, while some public TCRs were found in many individuals. Cytomegalovirus status was reported to be diagnosed by the classifier with high specificity and sensitivity in both the original and validation cohorts. Because counts were too low, about 18 rarely observed V segments, including chromosome 9 orphons, were left out of the earlier analysis of about 500 of the donors. A later analysis reported that several top co-occurrence clusters appeared linked to parvovirus B19, influenza, CMV and Epstein-Barr virus. In vitro tests confirmed that a few of the cytomegalovirus-associated TCR beta chains recognize cytomegalovirus antigens. A later analysis found that TCR association rates varied across HLA loci, with DRB1 alleles showing the most associated TCRs and HLA-C alleles the fewest. The study gave a list of about 150 TCR beta chains associated with cytomegalovirus. The 87-base-pair reads could not distinguish some IMGT-functional V segments, including TRBV6-2 and TRBV6-3, so those segments were excluded. The only immune exposure information available for the cohort was CMV serostatus. In a later analysis, most CMV-associated TCR beta chains were found to appear HLA-restricted, with HLA associations seemingly driven largely by CMV exposure.

The germline V gene supplies CDR1 SGHRS and CDR2 YFSETQ. Trimming at the junction amounts to 0 bases on V and 2 bases on J, and the germline ends lie 8 bases apart. Taken from cysteine to phenylalanine, the CDR3 has 14 residues. The entry retains the CDR3 DNA only, 42 bases that are in frame from base 1. The cohort was made up of several hundred healthy bone marrow donors. All cohort members were sampled while nominally healthy, although unrecorded immune exposures were likely present. The donor was CMV seronegative and belonged to the group of 350 or so seronegative cohort members. A peripheral blood sample was provided by each donor, and peripheral blood mononuclear cells were used for TCR beta sequencing. The Qiagen DNeasy Blood Extraction Kit was used to extract genomic DNA from the blood cell samples. To prepare the library, the immunoSEQ multiplex PCR assay was applied. The multiplex PCR relied on a mix of 60 forward primers for TCR Vbeta segments and 13 reverse primers for TCR Jbeta segments. A multiplex PCR assay on genomic DNA amplified the CDR3 region of rearranged TCR beta genes. Amplified TCR beta libraries were sequenced as 87-base-pair reads on the Illumina HiSeq System. In the source study's methods: In a later analysis, some 80 million unique TCR beta chains were counted across the approximately 640 repertoires, and around 10 million of these chains were shared by at least two donors. Raw reads were error-corrected and collapsed into unique sequences by a nearest-neighbor algorithm in which closely related sequences were merged to remove PCR and sequencing errors. To assign V, D and J gene segments, CDR3 sequences were aligned to IMGT reference sequences. For a sequence to be retained, at least a six-nucleotide match to both a V gene segment and a J gene segment was required. A rearrangement was called productive if the CDR3 had no stop codons and remained in frame with V and J, and every other rearrangement was called non-productive. Following IMGT convention, CDR3 was defined as the stretch from the second conserved V-encoded cysteine to the conserved J-encoded phenylalanine. Sequences without an unambiguous match to a single V gene segment were excluded from the earlier analysis of over 500 of the donors. In an earlier analysis of 587 of the donors, a V segment was called functional when productive rearrangements were above 56.7%, and segregating when the standard deviation between donors exceeded 5%. A statistical classification framework was built for diagnosing cytomegalovirus status from the catalog of TCR beta chain sequences. V and J gene assignment, in a later analysis, came from comparing TCR nucleotide sequences with IMGT/GENE-DB human TR gene sequences. A later analysis assigned CDR3 sequences and most-parsimonious VDJ recombination scenarios with the TCRdist pipeline. In a later analysis, every TCR beta chain was defined by the combination of its CDR3 amino acid sequence and its V-gene family, and reads without a unique V-gene family were dropped. To address suspected cross-contamination and a sequencing artifact, a later analysis removed 450 to 700 highly shared, low-generation-probability nucleotide sequences. In a later analysis, a clonal expansion index was calculated for each public chain from normalized within-repertoire ranks of inferred template counts. Generation probabilities in a later analysis came from a VDJ recombination model fitted to out-of-frame rearrangements, and those results were checked against IGoR. In a later analysis, hypergeometric tests were used to score TCR-TCR, TCR-HLA and TCR-CMV co-occurrence, with a repertoire-size bias correction applied to TCR pairs. False discovery rates were estimated in a later analysis by permuting HLA or CMV assignments 20 times. A later analysis grouped co-occurring TCRs with DBSCAN, adding TCRdist sequence similarity when clustering within HLA-allele-positive subsets. Repertoires with fewer than 30,000 or more than 120,000 public chains, plus five repertoires with anomalous nucleotide sharing, were excluded from co-occurrence clustering. What TCRdb holds here is the immuneACCESS table cut down to in-frame rearrangements. Part of the clones is not present; checked against another copy, under half of the missing clones reflect an unresolved V gene, and the others are unexplained. V and J calls and clone size come straight from that table; D and trimming were deduced from the DNA. Counted in this sample were about 120,000 clones; around 79% of them appeared once. Of the sample, roughly 1.5% falls within the top ten clones.

The TCR comes from a woman between 18 and 29 years old in good health and CMV-seronegative. Sequenced material: PBMCs. Here the chain combines TRBV5-1 and TRBJ1-1, with no D gene named confidently. The nucleotide sequence is given as TGCGCCAGCAGCTTGGGACAAAGTAACACTGAAGCTTTCTTT. The translation is CASSLGQSNTEAFF.